A selection of T cell receptor beta chains follows, all from one sample in a study of vaccination effects on CD4 cells after COVID-19. The protocol was immunoSEQ multiplex PCR, while the TCRdb copy is restricted to in-frame clones and leaves out a portion. The sample yields around 81,000 clones, about three quarters seen once. These receptors are not linked to any known antigen. Material: CD4+ T cells from PBMCs cultured with HCoV-OC43 spike peptides, obtained after COVID-19 vaccination. The receptors originated from a human donor who received a COVID-19 vaccine. Each CDR3 is given with its conserved first and last residue. A D gene is named only where the DNA matches it firmly. Clone size is shown for a subset of rows, as once, few, many or a class of expanded clone.

DNA,CDR3,V,J,D,size
TGTGCCAGCTCACCGACAGGGCTGGGAGAGACCCAGTACTTC,CASSPTGLGETQYF,TRBV18,TRBJ2-5,TRBD1,-
TGTGCCATCAGTGTCGGAGGAGCGGTTTCAGATACGCAGTATTTT,CAISVGGAVSDTQYF,TRBV10-3,TRBJ2-3,-,-
TGTGCCAGCATTAACGGGACAGGGCAAGAGACCCAGTACTTC,CASINGTGQETQYF,TRBV6-5,TRBJ2-5,TRBD1,-
TGTGCCAGCAGTGTCGAGCTGGGGCCTGAAGCTTTCTTT,CASSVELGPEAFF,TRBV2,TRBJ1-1,-,once
TGTGCCAGCTCACCAGGGACCAATACCTACAATGAGCAGTTCTTC,CASSPGTNTYNEQFF,TRBV18,TRBJ2-1,-,few
TGTGCCAGCAGCTCCTCTTGGGGAGGAGAGACCCAGTACTTC,CASSSSWGGETQYF,TRBV7-2,TRBJ2-5,-,-
TGTGCCAGCTCACCTGGGACAGGGGGTTCGGGGGCCAACGTCCTGACTTTC,CASSPGTGGSGANVLTF,TRBV18,TRBJ2-6,TRBD1,-
TGTGCCAGCAGAGTCTCAATTAGCAATCAGCCCCAGCATTTT,CASRVSISNQPQHF,TRBV27,TRBJ1-5,-,-
TGCGCCAGCAGCGTGTCACCGAGTGAAAAACTGTTTTTT,CASSVSPSEKLFF,TRBV5-1,TRBJ1-4,-,-
TGTGCCAGCAGCCAAGAGGTAAATCAGCCCCAGCATTTT,CASSQEVNQPQHF,TRBV3-1/TRBV3-2,TRBJ1-5,-,-
TGTGCCAGCAGCGTAGCGGACAGGGCCCGGGGTAATGAAAAACTGTTTTTT,CASSVADRARGNEKLFF,TRBV9,TRBJ1-4,TRBD1,-
TGTGCCACCAGCCATGGAATGACAGGGGGCGCGGGAGCCAAAAACATTCAGTACTTC,CATSHGMTGGAGAKNIQYF,TRBV15,TRBJ2-4,TRBD1,-
TGTGCCAGCAGCGAACAAGGACCGGGACTAGTAACAGATACGCAGTATTTT,CASSEQGPGLVTDTQYF,TRBV9,TRBJ2-3,TRBD2,-
TGTGCCAGCAGCTTAGTAACTAGCGGGGGACCGGCGGATACGCAGTATTTT,CASSLVTSGGPADTQYF,TRBV11-2,TRBJ2-3,TRBD2,-
TGTGCCAGCAGTTACGCCCCAACTAGCAGTGAGCAGTTCTTC,CASSYAPTSSEQFF,TRBV6-5,TRBJ2-1,-,-
TGTGCCAGCAGTGAAAGCAGGGCCTCGGGCACCCAGTACTTC,CASSESRASGTQYF,TRBV25-1,TRBJ2-5,-,-
TGTGCCAGCAGCCCGACAACAGATACGCAGTATTTT,CASSPTTDTQYF,TRBV6-2/TRBV6-3,TRBJ2-3,-,once
TGTGCCAGCAGAACGACCCGGACAACCTCGGGCCAAGCTTTCTTT,CASRTTRTTSGQAFF,TRBV2,TRBJ1-1,-,-
TGTGCCAGCAATGACCGGCCGGGTCCAGATACGCAGTATTTT,CASNDRPGPDTQYF,TRBV5-4,TRBJ2-3,-,-
TGTGCCAGCAGCGTATACCGGGGGGACACAGATACGCAGTATTTT,CASSVYRGDTDTQYF,TRBV9,TRBJ2-3,TRBD2,-
TGTGCCAGCAGTAGCGGGACCCTTCTACCCCTCCACTTT,CASSSGTLLPLHF,TRBV12-3/TRBV12-4,TRBJ1-6,-,few
TGTGCCAGCAGTGTTGACAGGGGGGCCGGGGAGCTGTTTTTT,CASSVDRGAGELFF,TRBV2,TRBJ2-2,TRBD1,few
TGCGCCAGCAGCTTGGGCGGGGGAGACACCGGGGAGCTGTTTTTT,CASSLGGGDTGELFF,TRBV5-1,TRBJ2-2,TRBD2,-
TGCGCCAGCAGCCAACCAGGGACAGGGGGGACCACCATATATTTT,CASSQPGTGGTTIYF,TRBV4-1,TRBJ1-3,TRBD1,-
TGTGCCAGCAGTCCGAGGGGGCAAGAGACCCAGTACTTC,CASSPRGQETQYF,TRBV27,TRBJ2-5,-,-
TGTGCCAGCAGCTGGGACACTTTACTGGCAGATACGCAGTATTTT,CASSWDTLLADTQYF,TRBV7-9,TRBJ2-3,-,-
TGCGCCAGCAGCCCGGCCGGGACAAAAAATAGAGGGGAGACCCAGTACTTC,CASSPAGTKNRGETQYF,TRBV5-1,TRBJ2-5,-,-
TGTGCCAGCAGTGAGACTAGCCCAGAGACCCAGTACTTC,CASSETSPETQYF,TRBV2,TRBJ2-5,TRBD2,few
TGTGCCTGGAACTATCCCTGGGGAGGAGGGGGCCGTTCTGGGGCCAACGTCCTGACTTTC,CAWNYPWGGGGRSGANVLTF,TRBV30,TRBJ2-6,-,-
TGTGCCAGCTCATCCGGGACCATGAACACTGAAGCTTTCTTT,CASSSGTMNTEAFF,TRBV18,TRBJ1-1,-,-
TGCGCCAGCAGCCAAGAGGGCAGGGGTTATACTGAAGCTTTCTTT,CASSQEGRGYTEAFF,TRBV4-3,TRBJ1-1,-,-
TGTGCCAGCAGCACCATGTCCGTGGAGCCCTTCACAGATACGCAGTATTTT,CASSTMSVEPFTDTQYF,TRBV6-2/TRBV6-3,TRBJ2-3,-,-
TGTGCCAGCAGTAGACTAGGACAGGATAATGAGCAGTTCTTC,CASSRLGQDNEQFF,TRBV27,TRBJ2-1,-,-
TGTGCCAGCAGTTACTCGAGGATCTCTGGGGCCAACGTCCTGACTTTC,CASSYSRISGANVLTF,TRBV6-5,TRBJ2-6,-,-
TGTGCCAGCAGCTTAAGGCTCTACCTCACAGATACGCAGTATTTT,CASSLRLYLTDTQYF,TRBV7-2,TRBJ2-3,-,-
TGTGCCAGCAGTGAGCCCCGACAGGGAGAGACCCAGTACTTC,CASSEPRQGETQYF,TRBV25-1,TRBJ2-5,TRBD1,once
TGCGCCAGCAGCTTGGGTTCGGCAGGGAAGGCAGATACGCAGTATTTT,CASSLGSAGKADTQYF,TRBV5-1,TRBJ2-3,-,-
TGTGCCAGCAGTCCTCAATCGACCCAAGAGACCCAGTACTTC,CASSPQSTQETQYF,TRBV27,TRBJ2-5,-,-
TGTGCCAGCAGCATTTGGGGGTCCAGCACAGATACGCAGTATTTT,CASSIWGSSTDTQYF,TRBV7-8,TRBJ2-3,-,few
TGTGCCAGCAGCGTAGTGTACGGGGCCACCGGGGAGCTGTTTTTT,CASSVVYGATGELFF,TRBV9,TRBJ2-2,-,-
TGTGCCAGCTCACCACCGAGTGAAAACATTCAGTACTTC,CASSPPSENIQYF,TRBV18,TRBJ2-4,-,-
TGTGCCAGCAGCTTAATCCCGGGGGGCATGGATACGCAGTATTTT,CASSLIPGGMDTQYF,TRBV11-2,TRBJ2-3,-,-
TGTGCCAGCAGCGTAGTATGGGACGGTAGTAGGCCCCTCCACTTT,CASSVVWDGSRPLHF,TRBV9,TRBJ1-6,-,-
TGTGCCAGCAGCTTTGCGGCTAGCACAGATACGCAGTATTTT,CASSFAASTDTQYF,TRBV11-1,TRBJ2-3,-,-